Listed here is a single T cell receptor (beta chain). The antigen remains unidentified. The data derive from a study of early T cells in non-severe SARS-CoV-2 infection. Study details: Unpaired chains resulted from sequencing bulk RNA of unsorted whole blood.

Individual cDNA molecules were tagged with unique molecular identifiers. Via MiXCR, TCRdb re-called the 5' RACE reads, giving one row per CDR3 protein. The data hold 80,000 to 95,000 distinct CDR3 sequences, with 12% to 15% observed a single time. The CDR3 has 17 amino acids. Trimming shortened V by 6 bases and J by 0 bases, and 21 bases separated the two germline ends. Germline V gene data show CDR1 as SGHAT and CDR2 as FQNNGV. Study-wide findings and caveats: Anti-spike CD8 responses were favored by VDJdb matching, which missed private and CD4 specificities.

This clonotype was sampled from an adult who was a healthcare worker with PCR-confirmed SARS-CoV-2 infection or an uninfected control (not recorded which). Material: whole blood. The V gene is TRBV11-2, the J gene TRBJ2-7; no definite D call. The CDR3: CASSQRAGPQRSYEQYF. The CDR3 DNA follows: TGTGCCAGCAGTCAGCGCGCCGGGCCCCAACGCTCCTACGAGCAGTACTTC. The complete variable domain, with remaining parts taken from reference TRBV11-2 and TRBJ2-7, reads EAGVAQSPRYKIIEKRQSVAFWCNPISGHATLYWYQQILGQGPKLLIQFQNNGVVDDSQLPKDRFSAERLKGVDSTLKIQPAKLEDSAVYLCASSQRAGPQRSYEQYFGPGTRLTVT.